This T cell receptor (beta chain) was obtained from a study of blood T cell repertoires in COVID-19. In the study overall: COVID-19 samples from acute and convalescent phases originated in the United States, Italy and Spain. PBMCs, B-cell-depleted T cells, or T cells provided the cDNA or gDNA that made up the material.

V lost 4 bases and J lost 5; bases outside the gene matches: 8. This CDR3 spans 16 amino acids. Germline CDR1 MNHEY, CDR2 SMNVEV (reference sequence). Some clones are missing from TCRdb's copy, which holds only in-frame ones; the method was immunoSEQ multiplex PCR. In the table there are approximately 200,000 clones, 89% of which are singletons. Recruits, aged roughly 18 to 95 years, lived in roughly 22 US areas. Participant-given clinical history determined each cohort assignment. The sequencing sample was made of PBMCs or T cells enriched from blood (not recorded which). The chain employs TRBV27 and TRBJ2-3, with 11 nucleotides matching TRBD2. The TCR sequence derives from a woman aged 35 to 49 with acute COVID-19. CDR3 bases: TGTGCCAGCAGTTCGATAGCGGGAGGGTCAGGAGATACGCAGTATTTT. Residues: CASSSIAGGSGDTQYF.